This T cell receptor beta chain was captured in a study of blood T cell repertoires in COVID-19 (dated by TCRdb to the early 2020s). For the study in its entirety: Samples from collaborators originated in the United States, Italy and Spain and spanned both the acute and convalescent phases of COVID-19. The samples were drawn from two sources: the first 160 participants of the ongoing ImmuneRACE study, and 1,200 or so subjects contributed by 6 global collaborators. Subjects who had been exposed to COVID-19, were actively infected with it, or had recovered from it provided the deeply sampled blood TCRbeta repertoires that made up the dataset. The sample metadata nearly always contained a de-identified subject ID, COVID-19 status, age in years and sex. HLA class I and class II types, where available, came from metadata supplied by the sample provider rather than from assay-based typing. The material from the prospective study consisted of cDNA or gDNA derived from T cells, B-cell-depleted T cells, or PBMCs. The repertoires were made available in a free public database intended to serve as a resource for research on the immune response to SARS-CoV-2.

Details on this clone: The antigen this receptor binds is unknown. No much larger clone exists at a distance of one base, and base qualities are not known.

Study-level results and caveats: How much clinical and demographic metadata was included differed by source and by participant, and the metadata was provided uncurated.

V gives up 1 base and J gives up 6 bases, and the segment between their germline ends measures 8 bases. Spanning cysteine to phenylalanine, the CDR3 consists of 14 amino acids. The read is trimmed to its CDR3 DNA, 42 bases read in frame from base 1. Whole blood was collected in K2EDTA tubes by collaborating institutions according to the institutions' own protocols. Collaborator samples were shipped for TCRbeta analysis as frozen whole blood, isolated PBMCs, or DNA extracted from either sample type. TCRbeta CDR3 regions were amplified from genomic DNA using the immunoSEQ Assay, a bias-controlled multiplex PCR. The published analysis was carried out like this. Nucleated cell counts per sample were estimated from amplification of reference gene primers within the assay. To quantify the absolute abundance of each unique TCRbeta CDR3 rearrangement, sequence reads were collapsed and filtered. For each sample, productive Simpson clonality was calculated as the square root of Simpson's diversity index across productive rearrangements. The immuneACCESS repertoire file appears here via TCRdb, limited to in-frame rearrangements. These files lack a portion of the clones; in checked studies, under half of the deficit traces to unresolved V genes, and the cause of the others is not known. V and J calls and clone size are given by that table; D and trimming were obtained from the DNA. This sample is represented by over 150,000 clones; approximately 77% of them were singletons. Of the sample, 10% is held by the ten largest clones.

The rearrangement joined TRBV5-3 to TRBJ1-6, with the D gene too uncertain to name. TRBV5-3 belongs to the ORF category, with a function that is uncertain. The sample was peripheral blood. This receptor was obtained from a woman of 80 years or more with active or convalescent COVID-19. The DNA sequence is given as TGTGCCAGAAGCTTGTCACGGTTTAATTCACCCCTCCACTTT. Translated, it gives CARSLSRFNSPLHF.